One sample yielded the 19 T cell receptor beta chains listed below, sequenced in a study of cytomegalovirus exposure and HLA in healthy donors. The primer mix had 60 Vbeta and 13 Jbeta primers. The data were produced by immunoSEQ multiplex PCR, yet TCRdb's version contains in-frame clones alone and is incomplete. The sample includes under 150,000 clones, 60% to 85% seen only once; the top ten take more than 0.95%. The sample comprised PBMCs. The receptors shown here come from a man aged 18 to 30 in good health and CMV-seronegative.

The chain is built from TRBV10-1 and TRBJ1-1; D call uncertain. Trimming cost V 2 bases and J 5 bases, with 12 bases left between them. Germline V lookup: CDR1 WNHNN, CDR2 SYGVQD (reference sequence). The CDR3 consists of 14 residues. The CDR3 bases are TGCGCCAGCAGTGAGGCACCCACCGGGACTGAAGCTTTCTTT. It specifies CASSEAPTGTEAFF.

This clone was observed a single time. CDR3 DNA: TGTGCCAGCAGGGGGACAGGGGGCGGCAACGAGCAGTACTTC. Amino acid sequence: CASRGTGGGNEQYF. The genes are TRBV5-4 and TRBJ2-7; TRBD1 matches at 12 bases. The CDR3 is 14 residues long. From germline, CDR1 is SGHNT and CDR2 YYREEE (reference sequence). V lost 5 bases to trimming and J lost 5 bases; unmatched junction nucleotides: 5. Full variable domain (outside the CDR3, taken from reference TRBV5-4 and TRBJ2-7): ETGVTQSPTHLIKTRGQQVTLRCSSQSGHNTVSWYQQALGQGPQFIFQYYREEENGRGNFPPRFSGLQFPNYSSELNVNALELDDSALYLCASRGTGGGNEQYFGPGTRLTVT.

The chain links TRBV4-3 to TRBJ1-1; 10 bases agree with TRBD1. The CDR3 length is 15 residues. The V gene's germline CDR1 is LGHNA and CDR2 YSLEER. V dropped 3 bases and J dropped 4; count of bases not matched to a gene: 5. In DNA form, the CDR3 reads TGCGCCAGCAGCCATGGGACAGGGGTCGGCACTGAAGCTTTCTTT. It specifies CASSHGTGVGTEAFF.

V is TRBV6-6 and J is TRBJ1-6; D may be TRBD1 (5 bases). V was shortened by 0 bases and J by 9 bases, with 12 bases between the two germline ends. The CDR3 consists of 15 residues. The germline V gene has CDR1 MNHNY and CDR2 SVGAGI (reference sequence). CDR3 sequence: CASSYSGRDSSPLHF. CDR3 coding DNA: TGTGCCAGCAGTTACTCGGGCAGGGATAGTTCACCCCTCCACTTT.

V is TRBV4-3 and J is TRBJ2-1; weak D call: TRBD2 (5 bases). CDR3 length: 15 amino acids. Trimming shortened V by 0 bases and J by 5 bases, and 11 bases separated the two germline ends. Germline CDR1 reads LGHNA; CDR2 reads YSLEER. The CDR3 DNA reads TGCGCCAGCAGCCAAGACGGAGTGAGGGACAATGAGCAGTTCTTC. Translation gives CASSQDGVRDNEQFF.

This clone was detected only a few times. The rearrangement joins TRBV5-1 to TRBJ2-7; possible D gene TRBD1, 6 bases. V lost 4 bases, J lost 6 bases, and 14 bases lay in between. The CDR3 runs to 13 residues. CDR1 and CDR2 (germline): SGHRS, YFSETQ. The CDR3 region has the DNA TGCGCCAGCAGCCAAAGTACAGGGTTCGAGCAGTACTTC. Protein: CASSQSTGFEQYF. The whole variable domain, remainder taken from reference TRBV5-1 and TRBJ2-7, is KAGVTQTPRYLIKTRGQQVTLSCSPISGHRSVSWYQQTPGQGLQFLFEYFSETQRNKGNFPGRFSGRQFSNSRSEMNVSTLELGDSALYLCASSQSTGFEQYFGPGTRLTVT.

This clone was counted only a few times. This rearrangement joins TRBV5-6 to TRBJ1-2; D is unclear. The germline V gene encodes CDR1 SGHDT and CDR2 YYEEEE. The germline V and J ends were trimmed by 0 bases and 2 bases, with 11 bases remaining between them. There are 15 residues in the CDR3. The CDR3 loop is CASSLALQRNYGYTF. The CDR3 region has the DNA TGTGCCAGCAGCTTGGCCCTACAGCGGAACTATGGCTACACCTTC.

The gene calls are TRBV5-1 and TRBJ1-1; TRBD1 matches 8 bases. CDR3 length equals 14 residues. Germline-derived CDR1 and CDR2 are SGHRS and YFSETQ. V trimming: 4 bases; J trimming: 4 bases; junction bases outside the gene matches: 6. CDR3 DNA: TGCGCCAGCAGCCTCCGGACAGGGACCACTGAAGCTTTCTTT. Encoded protein: CASSLRTGTTEAFF.

This chain links TRBV7-2 with TRBJ2-1; TRBD2 might be the D (6 bases). The CDR3 has 15 residues. V lost 5 bases to trimming and J lost 0 bases, with 11 bases between them. The germline CDR1 and CDR2 sequences are SGHTA and FQGNSA. The DNA for the CDR3 is TGTGCCAGCAGCCGGCGGGGAAGCTCCTACAATGAGCAGTTCTTC. Residues: CASSRRGSSYNEQFF. The full variable domain, completed using reference TRBV7-2 and TRBJ2-1, is GAGVSQSPSNKVTEKGKDVELRCDPISGHTALYWYRQSLGQGLEFLIYFQGNSAPDKSGLPSDRFSAERTGGSVSTLTIQRTQQEDSAVYLCASSRRGSSYNEQFFGPGTRLTVL.

Notes on this clone: In the same sample, other DNA sequences code for this CDR3. The chain recombines TRBV6-5 with TRBJ1-2; TRBD1 matches at 8 bases. With 8 bases clipped from V and 5 bases from J, the junction kept 10 bases outside the gene matches. The CDR3 length is 14 residues. Per germline, CDR1 MNHEY and CDR2 SVGAGI. CDR3 in amino acids: CASQNSGGEYGYTF. The CDR3 DNA follows: TGTGCCAGCCAAAACTCAGGGGGCGAATATGGCTACACCTTC.

The chain has TRBV11-3 and TRBJ2-5, with 7 bases matching TRBD2. The J call may be mistaken, given a closer DNA end match to TRBJ2-7. Germline V CDR1 and CDR2: SGHNT, YENEEA. The CDR3 covers 13 residues. CDR3 amino acids: CASSPAGVYEQYF. CDR3 sequence (DNA): TGTGCCAGCAGCCCGGCGGGGGTCTACGAGCAGTACTTC.

The gene calls are TRBV10-2 and TRBJ1-5; 7 nucleotides line up with TRBD1. The germline CDR1 and CDR2 sequences are WSHSY and SAAADI. With V trimmed by 6 bases and J by 4 bases, 9 bases remained unmatched. The CDR3 length is 15 residues. CDR3 in amino acids: CASRLTGTDNQPQHF. DNA of the CDR3: TGCGCCAGCAGACTAACCGGGACAGATAATCAGCCCCAGCATTTT.

The V gene is TRBV11-2, the J gene TRBJ2-3, with D uncertain. Germline CDR1 SGHAT, CDR2 FQNNGV. The V and J ends lost 2 bases and 6 bases respectively, with 9 bases between them. The CDR3 length is 13 residues. The CDR3 region has the DNA TGTGCCAGCAGCTTAAATACGCGGGATACGCAGTATTTT. The encoded protein is CASSLNTRDTQYF.

V gene TRBV18 combines with J gene TRBJ2-2, with TRBD2 as a possible D gene (5 bases). V was trimmed by 6 bases and J by 4 bases, leaving 9 bases between them. The CDR3 has 13 residues. The V gene's germline CDR1 is KGHSH and CDR2 LQKENI. CDR3 DNA: TGTGCCAGCTCTTCTAGCTCCACCGGGGAGCTGTTTTTT. It translates to CASSSSSTGELFF.

The chain is built from TRBV5-1 and TRBJ2-1, with TRBD1 matching 9 bases. With 0 bases clipped from V and 9 bases from J, the junction kept 10 bases outside the gene matches. This CDR3 comprises 16 residues. Germline values: CDR1 SGHRS, CDR2 YFSETQ. CDR3 region: CASSLGGTGSVGEQFF. The CDR3 coding sequence is TGCGCCAGCAGCTTGGGTGGGACAGGGTCGGTAGGTGAGCAGTTCTTC.

This chain connects TRBV7-6 to TRBJ2-5; 8 nucleotides match TRBD2. CDR3 length: 15 residues. Germline values: CDR1 SGHVS, CDR2 FNYEAQ. The junction had 6 bases not matched to a gene; V was cut back by 5 bases and J by 1 base. The CDR3 protein is CASSTSGGFQETQYF. The CDR3 coding sequence is TGTGCCAGCAGCACGAGCGGGGGCTTCCAAGAGACCCAGTACTTC.

In DNA, the CDR3 is TGTGCCAGCAGTCAGGGGAGAATAAAGGTGGACGAGCAGTACTTC. Its protein is CASSQGRIKVDEQYF. This chain joins TRBV6-1 and TRBJ2-7; D perhaps matches TRBD1 (6 bases). CDR3 length equals 15 residues. In germline, CDR1 is MNHNS, CDR2 SASEGT. V was shortened by 5 bases and J by 5 bases, with 19 bases between the two germline ends.

The chain combines TRBV7-8 with TRBJ2-5; 11 positions agree with TRBD1. Gene TRBJ2-7 matches the end of the DNA better, so the J call may be wrong. Germline V gives CDR1 SGHVS, CDR2 FQNEAQ. This CDR3 has 15 amino acids. CDR3 in DNA: TGTGCCAGCAGCCTCGGGACAGGGGGGCTCTACGAGCAGTACTTC. This encodes CASSLGTGGLYEQYF.

DNA of the CDR3: TGCGCCAGCAGCTTTAGTCAGGGGGGCGACTATGGCTACACCTTC. It codes for CASSFSQGGDYGYTF. This rearrangement joins TRBV5-1 to TRBJ1-2; 7 nucleotides align to TRBD1. Germline assignment: CDR1 SGHRS and CDR2 YFSETQ. This CDR3 region has 15 residues. Losses at the gene ends were 2 bases for V and 3 bases for J; bases not matched to a gene: 7.